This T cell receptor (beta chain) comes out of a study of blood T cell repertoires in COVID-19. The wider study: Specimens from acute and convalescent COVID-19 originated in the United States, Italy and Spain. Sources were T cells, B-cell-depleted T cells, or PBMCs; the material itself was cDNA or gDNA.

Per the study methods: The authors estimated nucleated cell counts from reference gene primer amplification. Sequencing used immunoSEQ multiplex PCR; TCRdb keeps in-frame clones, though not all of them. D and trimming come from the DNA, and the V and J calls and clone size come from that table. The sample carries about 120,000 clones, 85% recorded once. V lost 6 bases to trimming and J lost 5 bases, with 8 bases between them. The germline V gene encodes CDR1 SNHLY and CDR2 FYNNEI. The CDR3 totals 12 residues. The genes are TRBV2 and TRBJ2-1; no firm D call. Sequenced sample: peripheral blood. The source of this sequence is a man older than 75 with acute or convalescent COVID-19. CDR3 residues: CASRKLDNEQFF. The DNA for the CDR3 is TGTGCCAGCAGGAAACTCGACAATGAGCAGTTCTTC.